The T cell receptor (beta chain) described here comes from a study of blood T cell repertoires in COVID-19. Study as a whole: Samples of COVID-19 (acute and convalescent) were obtained from the United States, Italy and Spain.

The junction had 11 bases not matched to a gene; V was cut back by 4 bases and J by 5 bases. This CDR3 is built from 16 residues. The V gene's germline CDR1 is SGHRS and CDR2 YFSETQ. Under the authors' procedure: The assay estimated nucleated cells by amplifying reference gene primers. Libraries were prepared by immunoSEQ multiplex PCR; TCRdb keeps only in-frame clonotypes and omits some of them. V and J calls and clone size are copied from that table; D and trimming were computed from the DNA. The sample carries more than 150,000 clones, less than 90% recorded once. The study recruited people aged about 18 to 95 years across about two dozen US areas. Allocation to cohorts depended on clinical history reported by the participants.

Sequencing was done on a sample of PBMCs or T cells enriched from blood (not recorded which). J is TRBJ2-1 and V is TRBV5-1; 8 nucleotides line up with TRBD2. The TCR sequence derives from a woman between 45 and 65 years old who had recovered from COVID-19. As DNA, the CDR3 is TGCGCCAGCAGCCTGACCCATTTAGCGGGAAACAATGAGCAGTTCTTC. Translation gives CASSLTHLAGNNEQFF.